Below are 18 T cell receptor beta chains sequenced from a single sample in a study of T cell repertoires and HLA-DP antigens. This table comes from immunoSEQ multiplex PCR, and its TCRdb copy is limited to in-frame clones, with some not included. Of approximately 73,000 clones in the sample, around 80% were seen once. Their target antigens are unknown. Sequenced: CD4+ T cells from PBMCs. The source is a man between 60 and 70 years old in good health and CMV-seronegative.

This clone was found once. The chain uses TRBV19 and TRBJ1-4; weak D call: TRBD1 (5 bases). Looked up from germline, CDR1 is LNHDA and CDR2 is SQIVND (reference sequence). The CDR3 consists of 15 residues. Trimming took 6 bases from V and 7 from J, leaving 18 bases between them. The CDR3 sequence is CASRNPRGRGEKLFF. CDR3 bases: TGTGCCAGTAGAAACCCCCGGGGACGGGGTGAAAAACTGTTTTTT.

V and J are TRBV6-6 and TRBJ1-3, with 7 bases identical to TRBD1. The germline CDR1 and CDR2 sequences are MNHNY and SVGAGI (reference sequence). The length of the CDR3 is 14 residues. V gave up 5 bases and J gave up 6 bases; unmatched junction bases: 7. The CDR3 nucleotides are TGTGCCAGCAGTATGCCGGGACAGATAAACACCATATATTTT. Translating gives CASSMPGQINTIYF.

This clone occurred many times. The CDR3 DNA sequence: TGTGCCAGCAGGAGCACTAGGGAGAACACTGAAGCTTTCTTT. It specifies CASRSTRENTEAFF. The chain employs TRBV2 and TRBJ1-1; no definite D call. Germline values: CDR1 SNHLY, CDR2 FYNNEI. The V gene lost 6 bases and the J gene lost 1 base, with 12 bases spanning the gap. The CDR3 loop spans 14 amino acids.

This clone was detected only a few times. The V and J genes are TRBV5-3 and TRBJ1-1; TRBD1 matches 8 bases. TRBV5-3 is recorded as an ORF, its role being uncertain. The V and J ends lost 3 bases and 0 bases, in that order; junction bases with no gene match: 4. This CDR3 region has 15 residues. The chain's CDR3 is CARSSWDRMNTEAFF. DNA of the CDR3: TGTGCCAGAAGCTCATGGGACAGGATGAACACTGAAGCTTTCTTT.

The chain couples TRBV5-4 to TRBJ2-1; 8 bases align to TRBD1. V lost 4 bases, J lost 2 bases, and 5 bases stayed unmatched. Germline lookup yields CDR1 SGHNT and CDR2 YYREEE (reference sequence). CDR3 length: 15 amino acids. CDR3 amino acids: CASSARQGTYNEQFF. In DNA, the CDR3 is TGTGCCAGCAGCGCCCGACAGGGGACCTACAATGAGCAGTTCTTC.

The chain uses TRBV27 and TRBJ1-6; D not resolved. The CDR3 has 13 residues. The ends were cut back, 4 bases at V and 6 bases at J, with 7 bases in the middle. From germline, CDR1 is MNHEY and CDR2 SMNVEV (reference sequence). The CDR3 region is CASSSILNSPLHF. The DNA of the CDR3 is TGTGCCAGCAGTTCGATCCTTAATTCACCCCTCCACTTT.

The chain uses TRBV7-8 and TRBJ2-5; TRBD2 aligns across 7 bases. J gave up 2 bases and V 7 bases, and 7 bases lay outside the gene matches. The CDR3 is 14 amino acids. Germline CDR1 SGHVS, CDR2 FQNEAQ. CDR3: CASNLGGLQETQYF. The CDR3 region has the DNA TGTGCCAGCAACCTGGGGGGGTTACAAGAGACCCAGTACTTC.

The V gene is TRBV9, the J gene TRBJ1-2; no clear D gene. V lost 4 bases and J lost 3, with 7 bases in between. Germline V gives CDR1 SGDLS, CDR2 YYNGEE. The CDR3 totals 12 residues. CDR3 coding DNA: TGTGCCAGCAGCCGACTTGACTATGGCTACACCTTC. This translates into CASSRLDYGYTF.

The chain carries TRBV2 and TRBJ1-2; perhaps TRBD1 as D (5 bases). The CDR3 is made up of 14 amino acids. Germline CDR1 SNHLY, CDR2 FYNNEI. V lost 6 bases and J 2 bases, leaving 13 bases between the germline ends. This CDR3 is CASSRSQGNYGYTF. CDR3 DNA: TGTGCCAGCAGCCGAAGCCAGGGAAACTATGGCTACACCTTC.

This clone came up a few times. The chain couples TRBV19 to TRBJ1-6, with 7 bases matching TRBD1. In germline, CDR1 is LNHDA, CDR2 SQIVND (reference sequence). The V segment lost 7 bases and the J segment 7 bases; nucleotides outside the gene matches: 4. The CDR3 sequence is 13 residues long. DNA for the CDR3: TGTGCCAGTACTGTGACAGGGAATTCACCCCTCCACTTT. Protein: CASTVTGNSPLHF.

The rearrangement links TRBV19 to TRBJ1-4; TRBD1 agrees at 8 bases. V lost 5 bases to trimming and J lost 5 bases; unmatched junction nucleotides: 4. Germline V gives CDR1 LNHDA, CDR2 SQIVND (reference sequence). CDR3 length: 14 residues. The CDR3 protein is CASSPQGANEKLFF. CDR3 bases: TGTGCCAGTAGTCCCCAGGGGGCGAATGAAAAACTGTTTTTT.

This clone was observed a few times. The chain joins TRBV4-1 to TRBJ1-4, with D unclear. Germline loops: CDR1 MGHRA, CDR2 YSYEKL. The CDR3 covers 15 residues. The V end lost 1 base, the J end lost 6 bases, and 12 bases lay between the germline ends. The CDR3 loop is CASSQVESAYEKLFF. DNA of the CDR3: TGCGCCAGCAGCCAAGTAGAGAGCGCCTATGAAAAACTGTTTTTT.

This clone was observed once. The rearrangement joins TRBV5-1 to TRBJ2-5; no definite D call. Per germline, CDR1 SGHRS and CDR2 YFSETQ. V was pared by 1 base and J by 0 bases, with 7 bases between. The CDR3 has 14 amino acids. The CDR3 nucleotides read TGCGCCAGCAGCTTGAGAACTGACCAAGAGACCCAGTACTTC. It is translated as CASSLRTDQETQYF.

The chain is built from TRBV19 and TRBJ1-1; 9 bases are a match to TRBD1. Looked up from germline, CDR1 is LNHDA and CDR2 is SQIVND (reference sequence). The CDR3 spans 15 residues. V shed 3 bases, J shed 1 base, and the junction held 3 bases outside the gene matches. CDR3 protein: CASSIGTGTNTEAFF. The CDR3 bases are TGTGCCAGTAGTATCGGGACAGGGACGAACACTGAAGCTTTCTTT.

V gene TRBV25-1 combines with J gene TRBJ2-5; D could derive from TRBD1 or TRBD2 (5 bases each). Trimming stripped 6 bases from V and 5 bases from J, with 22 bases between. This CDR3 contains 16 residues. CDR1 is MGHDK and CDR2 is SYGVNS in the germline V gene. This CDR3 is CASSSGTLGGGETQYF. In DNA form, the CDR3 reads TGTGCCAGCAGCTCCGGGACGCTGGGTGGAGGCGAGACCCAGTACTTC.

The chain carries TRBV28 and TRBJ1-1; D not resolved. This CDR3 contains 13 residues. The germline V gene has CDR1 MDHEN and CDR2 SYDVKM. The germline V and J ends were trimmed by 4 bases and 0 bases, with 6 bases remaining between them. In DNA form, the CDR3 reads TGTGCCAGCAGTTCTCACCTGAACACTGAAGCTTTCTTT. This sequence encodes CASSSHLNTEAFF. Variable domain in full (rest from reference TRBV28 and TRBJ1-1): DVKVTQSSRYLVKRTGEKVFLECVQDMDHENMFWYRQDPGLGLRLIYFSYDVKMKEKGDIPEGYSVSREKKERFSLILESASTNQTSMYLCASSSHLNTEAFFGQGTRLTVV.

This sequence joins TRBV7-9 and TRBJ2-6; weak D call: TRBD2 (6 bases). CDR1 and CDR2 (germline): SEHNR, FQNEAQ (reference sequence). V lost 0 bases, J lost 0 bases, and 15 bases lay in between. The CDR3 covers 19 residues. The DNA of the CDR3 is TGTGCCAGCAGCTTAGCGCGGGGAGACCGAGGCTCTGGGGCCAACGTCCTGACTTTC. Protein sequence: CASSLARGDRGSGANVLTF.

This clone was counted between two and nine times. This chain links TRBV5-1 with TRBJ2-1; the D call may be TRBD1 or TRBD2 (5 bases each). This CDR3 has 14 residues. Per the germline V gene, CDR1 is SGHRS and CDR2 is YFSETQ. The V end lost 4 bases, the J end lost 6 bases, and 14 bases lay between the germline ends. CDR3 in DNA: TGCGCCAGCAGCATGGGACGAGAGAGCAATGAGCAGTTCTTC. It translates to CASSMGRESNEQFF. Full variable domain (outside the CDR3, taken from reference TRBV5-1 and TRBJ2-1): KAGVTQTPRYLIKTRGQQVTLSCSPISGHRSVSWYQQTPGQGLQFLFEYFSETQRNKGNFPGRFSGRQFSNSRSEMNVSTLELGDSALYLCASSMGRESNEQFFGPGTRLTVL.